Following are 16 T cell receptor beta chains from one sample sequenced in a study of cytomegalovirus exposure and HLA in healthy donors. Primers included in the PCR were 60 Vbeta and 13 Jbeta primers. TCRdb's copy holds only in-frame clones and misses some; the assay was immunoSEQ multiplex PCR. The data show about 140,000 clones, roughly 86% seen once. The sequencing input was PBMCs. These receptor sequences come from a middle-aged woman in good health and CMV-seronegative.

J is TRBJ2-7 and V is TRBV7-2; 8 nucleotides line up with TRBD2. The CDR3 sequence is 14 residues long. CDR1 and CDR2 (germline): SGHTA, FQGNSA. With 3 bases clipped from V and 2 bases from J, the junction kept 3 bases outside the gene matches. CDR3 nucleotide sequence: TGTGCCAGCAGCTTGTTAGCGGGAACCTACGAGCAGTACTTC. Protein sequence: CASSLLAGTYEQYF.

This chain connects TRBV5-1 to TRBJ2-1; possibly TRBD2 for D (6 bases). This CDR3 has 16 amino acids. Trimming left V 1 base short and J 0 bases short, with 11 bases between. Germline V gene data show CDR1 as SGHRS and CDR2 as YFSETQ. The CDR3: CASSLSVRDSYNEQFF. The CDR3 nucleotides are TGCGCCAGCAGCTTGAGTGTGCGGGACTCCTACAATGAGCAGTTCTTC.

The chain carries TRBV4-2 and TRBJ2-2, with D possibly TRBD2 on 6 matching bases. The CDR3 runs 16 residues. V lost 2 bases and J lost 0, with 10 bases in between. Germline V gene lookup returns CDR1 LGHNA and CDR2 YNFKEQ. CDR3 residues: CASSQNSGANTGELFF. DNA of the CDR3: TGTGCCAGCAGCCAAAATAGCGGAGCGAACACCGGGGAGCTGTTTTTT.

The chain couples TRBV4-3 to TRBJ2-3; D possibly corresponds to TRBD2 (7 bases). V shed 2 bases and J shed 6 bases, with 15 bases lying between them. This CDR3 is 15 amino acids long. Germline CDR1 LGHNA, CDR2 YSLEER. This chain's CDR3 is CASSQRRGAGDTQYF. The CDR3 bases are TGCGCCAGCAGCCAACGACGGGGGGCCGGGGATACGCAGTATTTT.

This sequence joins TRBV4-1 and TRBJ2-5; TRBD2 might be the D (6 bases). The CDR3 contains 13 residues. The V gene lost 4 bases and the J gene lost 5 bases, with 11 bases spanning the gap. In germline, CDR1 is MGHRA, CDR2 YSYEKL. DNA of the CDR3: TGCGCCAGCAGCCCTGGGGCGGGGGAGACCCAGTACTTC. Its protein is CASSPGAGETQYF.

The chain links TRBV6-1 to TRBJ1-2; D unclear. This CDR3 region has 15 residues. V was pared by 2 bases and J by 1 base, with 11 bases between. Germline assignment: CDR1 MNHNS and CDR2 SASEGT. DNA of the CDR3: TGTGCCAGCAGTGAACACACGGGGAATAACTATGGCTACACCTTC. Its translation: CASSEHTGNNYGYTF.

This clone was seen just once. V is TRBV13 and J is TRBJ2-1; 10 bases agree with TRBD2. The CDR3 spans 19 residues. The V gene's germline CDR1 is PRHDT and CDR2 FYEKMQ (reference sequence). V lost 1 base, J lost 3 bases, and 12 bases stayed unmatched. The CDR3 here is CASSLAGRLRLAGYNEQFF. CDR3 in DNA: TGTGCCAGCAGCTTAGCGGGCCGTTTAAGACTAGCGGGCTACAATGAGCAGTTCTTC. The full variable domain, rest sourced from reference TRBV13 and TRBJ2-1, is AAGVIQSPRHLIKEKRETATLKCYPIPRHDTVYWYQQGPGQDPQFLISFYEKMQSDKGSIPDRFSAQQFSDYHSELNMSSLELGDSALYFCASSLAGRLRLAGYNEQFFGPGTRLTVL.

V is TRBV19 and J is TRBJ2-7, with 8 bases aligning to TRBD2. This CDR3 has 14 residues. The J segment lost 6 bases and the V segment lost 0 bases, leaving 4 bases of the junction unmatched. Germline lookup yields CDR1 LNHDA and CDR2 SQIVND (reference sequence). The CDR3 reads CASSIDHRGGEQYF. CDR3 nucleotide sequence: TGTGCCAGTAGTATAGACCACCGGGGGGGCGAGCAGTACTTC.

V is TRBV11-3 and J is TRBJ2-7; 12 bases fit TRBD2. J gave up 1 base and V 7 bases, and 2 bases lay outside the gene matches. Germline loops: CDR1 SGHNT, CDR2 YENEEA. The CDR3 sequence is 14 residues long. The CDR3 spells CASTLAGGSYEQYF. The CDR3 nucleotides read TGTGCCAGCACCCTAGCGGGAGGGTCCTACGAGCAGTACTTC.

V and J are TRBV2 and TRBJ2-1; the match to TRBD2 covers 11 bases. CDR1 and CDR2 from the germline V gene are SNHLY and FYNNEI. V trimming: 9 bases; J trimming: 7 bases; junction bases outside the gene matches: 14. CDR3 size: 16 residues. The CDR3 bases are TGTGCCAGAAGACTAGCGGGAATATCCGAGGGGAATGAGCAGTTCTTC. It specifies CARRLAGISEGNEQFF.

The V gene is TRBV7-6, the J gene TRBJ2-2, with 7 bases fitting TRBD2. CDR1 is SGHVS, CDR2 FNYEAQ, per germline. Trimming took 3 bases from V and 0 from J; bases not matched to a gene: 4. The CDR3 covers 16 residues. The DNA of the CDR3 is TGTGCCAGCAGCTTGAGCGGGGCGACGAACACCGGGGAGCTGTTTTTT. This codes for CASSLSGATNTGELFF.

The gene calls are TRBV30 and TRBJ1-2; 11 bases align to TRBD1. V lost 4 bases to trimming and J lost 7 bases; unmatched junction nucleotides: 11. The CDR3 spans 15 residues. Germline-derived CDR1 and CDR2 are GTSNPN and SVGIG (reference sequence). CDR3: CAWKDRGQDVGGYTF. The DNA of the CDR3 is TGTGCCTGGAAGGACAGGGGGCAAGATGTTGGTGGCTACACCTTC.

The chain employs TRBV4-1 and TRBJ2-7; TRBD2 matches 8 bases. V lost 0 bases to trimming and J lost 1 base; unmatched junction nucleotides: 17. This CDR3 is built from 20 residues. CDR1 MGHRA and CDR2 YSYEKL come from the germline V gene. As DNA, the CDR3 is TGCGCCAGCAGCCAAGATATTTATTATGGATTTGCGGGAGGATCCTACGAGCAGTACTTC. Translating it yields CASSQDIYYGFAGGSYEQYF.

This chain joins TRBV4-2 and TRBJ2-5; a possible D gene is TRBD2 (7 bases). CDR3 size: 16 residues. The V end was cut by 4 bases, the J end by 5 bases, with 20 bases between. Germline V gene sequence: CDR1 LGHNA, CDR2 YNFKEQ. CDR3 sequence: CASSPGGGGRAETQYF. The DNA of the CDR3 is TGTGCCAGCAGCCCCGGGGGAGGGGGGAGGGCCGAGACCCAGTACTTC.

This chain uses TRBV5-8 with TRBJ1-4; TRBD1 might be the D (5 bases). In germline, CDR1 is SGHTS, CDR2 YDEGEE. The V gene lost 2 bases and the J gene lost 8 bases, with 13 bases spanning the gap. The CDR3 spans 14 residues. CDR3 amino acids: CASSLPGEGEKLFF. The CDR3 DNA is TGTGCCAGCAGCTTACCCGGGGAGGGGGAAAAACTGTTTTTT. Full variable domain (missing parts from reference TRBV5-8 and TRBJ1-4): EAGVTQSPTHLIKTRGQQATLRCSPISGHTSVYWYQQALGLGLQFLLWYDEGEERNRGNFPPRFSGRQFPNYSSELNVNALELEDSALYLCASSLPGEGEKLFFGSGTQLSVL.

The chain uses TRBV6-5 and TRBJ2-1; tentative D call: TRBD2 (5 bases). The V gene lost 1 base and the J gene lost 0 bases, with 10 bases spanning the gap. The CDR3 is 16 residues long. Germline lookup yields CDR1 MNHEY and CDR2 SVGAGI. This CDR3 is CASSYFAGSSYNEQFF. For the CDR3, the DNA is TGTGCCAGCAGTTACTTCGCGGGTAGCTCCTACAATGAGCAGTTCTTC.